The 10 T cell receptor beta chains given below trace back to one sample, sequenced in a study of blood T cell repertoires in COVID-19. The protocol was immunoSEQ multiplex PCR, while the TCRdb copy is restricted to in-frame clones and leaves out a portion. The table shows 65,000 to 70,000 clones, with approximately 83% occurring only once. Specimen: peripheral blood. The receptors were gathered from a middle-aged man with COVID-19, enrolled during active disease.

This chain joins TRBV19 and TRBJ2-7, with 10 bases lining up with TRBD2. In germline, CDR1 is LNHDA, CDR2 SQIVND (reference sequence). V was clipped by 6 bases and J by 4 bases; unmatched bases: 3. This CDR3 is built from 13 residues. The CDR3 region is CASSLGLAYEQYF. In DNA, the CDR3 is TGTGCCAGTAGCTTGGGACTAGCGTACGAGCAGTACTTC.

This clone was recorded only once. The genes are TRBV3-1 (or the pseudogene TRBV3-2) and TRBJ2-5, with D unresolved. The germline V and J ends were trimmed by 3 bases and 7 bases, with 9 bases remaining between them. The CDR3 is 12 amino acids. CDR1 is LGHDT and CDR2 is YNNKEL in the germline V gene (reference sequence). CDR3 nucleotide sequence: TGTGCCAGCAGCCAGCGCGCCTTGACCCAGTACTTC. Residues: CASSQRALTQYF.

V gene TRBV19 combines with J gene TRBJ1-6, with D perhaps matching TRBD1 (6 bases). The ends were cut back, 5 bases at V and 11 bases at J, with 16 bases in the middle. CDR3 length equals 14 residues. Germline V gives CDR1 LNHDA, CDR2 SQIVND (reference sequence). CDR3: CASSLDSSTAPLHF. DNA for the CDR3: TGTGCCAGTAGTTTGGACAGCTCCACGGCACCCCTCCACTTT.

The chain has TRBV9 and TRBJ1-2; D is perhaps TRBD1 (5 bases). V shed 3 bases and J shed 5 bases, with 11 bases lying between them. The CDR3 sequence is 13 residues long. Germline V gives CDR1 SGDLS, CDR2 YYNGEE. The CDR3 sequence: CASSAGSGYGYTF. The CDR3 nucleotides are TGTGCCAGCAGCGCCGGCTCAGGGTATGGCTACACCTTC.

The chain recombines TRBV7-8 with TRBJ1-4, with D perhaps matching TRBD1 (6 bases). This CDR3 spans 17 amino acids. V was shortened by 2 bases and J by 0 bases, with 13 bases between the two germline ends. Germline CDR1 reads SGHVS; CDR2 reads FQNEAQ. The CDR3: CASSLRGGAATNEKLFF. The CDR3 region has the DNA TGTGCCAGCAGCTTAAGGGGGGGCGCGGCAACTAATGAAAAACTGTTTTTT.

CDR3 protein: CASSLVPPANYGYTF. DNA for the CDR3: TGCGCCAGCAGCTTGGTTCCCCCAGCTAACTATGGCTACACCTTC. The J gene is TRBJ1-2, the V gene TRBV5-1; D unresolved. CDR1 SGHRS and CDR2 YFSETQ come from the germline V gene. Trimming pared 0 bases from V and 0 bases from J, leaving 9 bases between. The CDR3 contains 15 residues. Based on the CDR3 plus reference TRBV5-1 and TRBJ1-2, the full variable domain is KAGVTQTPRYLIKTRGQQVTLSCSPISGHRSVSWYQQTPGQGLQFLFEYFSETQRNKGNFPGRFSGRQFSNSRSEMNVSTLELGDSALYLCASSLVPPANYGYTFGSGTRLTVV.

Worth noting for this clone: This same CDR3 is encoded by further DNA sequences in the sample. CDR3 protein: CASSPGQGDYGYTF. The CDR3 DNA reads TGTGCCAGCTCACCCGGACAGGGAGACTATGGCTACACCTTC. The chain employs TRBV18 and TRBJ1-2; 8 nucleotides agree with TRBD1. V lost 3 bases and J lost 3; bases outside the gene matches: 3. Germline-derived CDR1 and CDR2 are KGHSH and LQKENI. There are 14 residues in the CDR3.

This rearrangement joins TRBV6-5 to TRBJ2-2, with a weak D call TRBD2 (6 bases). Germline CDR1 reads MNHEY; CDR2 reads SVGAGI. The CDR3 has 12 residues. Between the trimmed V and J ends, which lost 8 bases and 5 bases, there was a span of 9 bases. The CDR3 bases are TGTGCCAGCGATGGGAGGACCGGGGAGCTGTTTTTT. As protein: CASDGRTGELFF.

The chain employs TRBV3-1 (or the pseudogene TRBV3-2) and TRBJ2-7; D remains ambiguous. V was shortened by 3 bases and J by 3 bases, with 6 bases between the two germline ends. Looked up from germline, CDR1 is LGHDT and CDR2 is YNNKEL (reference sequence). This CDR3 contains 12 residues. The CDR3 nucleotides are TGTGCCAGCAGCCAGGGCCTCTACGAGCAGTACTTC. Its translation: CASSQGLYEQYF.

This rearrangement joins TRBV5-5 to TRBJ2-1, with 7 bases identical to TRBD1. V shed 4 bases, J shed 11 bases, and the junction held 3 bases outside the gene matches. The length of the CDR3 is 11 residues. Germline V CDR1 and CDR2: SGHKS, YYEKEE (reference sequence). The CDR3 protein is CASSVTGKQFF. The CDR3 DNA reads TGTGCCAGCAGCGTGACAGGGAAGCAGTTCTTC. Combining the CDR3 with reference TRBV5-5 and TRBJ2-1 gives the whole variable domain DAGVTQSPTHLIKTRGQQVTLRCSPISGHKSVSWYQQVLGQGPQFIFQYYEKEERGRGNFPDRFSARQFPNYSSELNVNALLLGDSALYLCASSVTGKQFFGPGTRLTVL.